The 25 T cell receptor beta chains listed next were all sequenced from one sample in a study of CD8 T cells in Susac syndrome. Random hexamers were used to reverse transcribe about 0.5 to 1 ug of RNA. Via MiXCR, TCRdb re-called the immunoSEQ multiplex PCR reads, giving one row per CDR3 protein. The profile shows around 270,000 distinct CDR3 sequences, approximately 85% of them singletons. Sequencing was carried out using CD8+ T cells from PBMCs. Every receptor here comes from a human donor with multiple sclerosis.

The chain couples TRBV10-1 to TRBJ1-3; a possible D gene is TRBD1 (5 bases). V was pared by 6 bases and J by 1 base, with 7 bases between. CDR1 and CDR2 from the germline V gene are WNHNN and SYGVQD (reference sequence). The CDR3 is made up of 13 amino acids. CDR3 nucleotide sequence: TGCGCCAGCAGAGGGGAATCTGGAAACACCATATATTTT. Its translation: CASRGESGNTIYF.

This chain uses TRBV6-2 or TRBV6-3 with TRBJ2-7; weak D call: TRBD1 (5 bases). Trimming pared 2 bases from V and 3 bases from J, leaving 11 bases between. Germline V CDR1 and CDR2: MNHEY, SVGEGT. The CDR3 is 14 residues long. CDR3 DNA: TGTGCCAGCAGTTACGGGCAGGGCGTCTACGAGCAGTACTTC. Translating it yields CASSYGQGVYEQYF.

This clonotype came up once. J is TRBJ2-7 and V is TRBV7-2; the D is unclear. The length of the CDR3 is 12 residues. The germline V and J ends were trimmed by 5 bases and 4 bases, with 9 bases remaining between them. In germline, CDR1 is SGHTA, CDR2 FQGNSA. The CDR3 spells CASSQNFYEQYF. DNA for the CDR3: TGTGCCAGCAGCCAAAACTTTTACGAGCAGTACTTC.

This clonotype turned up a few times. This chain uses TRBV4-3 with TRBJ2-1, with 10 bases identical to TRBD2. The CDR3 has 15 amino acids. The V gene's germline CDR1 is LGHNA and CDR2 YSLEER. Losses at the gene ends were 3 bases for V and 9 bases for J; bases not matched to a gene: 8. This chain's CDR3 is CASSQSGRAESEQFF. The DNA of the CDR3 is TGCGCCAGCAGCCAGAGCGGGAGGGCCGAGAGTGAGCAGTTCTTC.

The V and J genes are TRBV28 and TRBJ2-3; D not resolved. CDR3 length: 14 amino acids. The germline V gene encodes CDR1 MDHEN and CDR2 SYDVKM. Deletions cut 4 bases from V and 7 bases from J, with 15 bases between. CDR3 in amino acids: CASSSSLRPNTQYF. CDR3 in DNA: TGTGCCAGCAGTTCATCCCTGAGACCCAATACGCAGTATTTT.

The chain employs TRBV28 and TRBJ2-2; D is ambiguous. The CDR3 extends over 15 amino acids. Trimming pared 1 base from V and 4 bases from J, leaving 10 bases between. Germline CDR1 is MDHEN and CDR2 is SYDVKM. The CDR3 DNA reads TGTGCCAGCAGTTTATTAATTCGGGCCACCGGGGAGCTGTTTTTT. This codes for CASSLLIRATGELFF.

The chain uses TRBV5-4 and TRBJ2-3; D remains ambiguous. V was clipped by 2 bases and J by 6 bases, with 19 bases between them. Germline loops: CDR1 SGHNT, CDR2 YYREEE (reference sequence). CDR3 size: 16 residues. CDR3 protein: CASSLSVTGFGDTQYF. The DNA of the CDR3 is TGTGCCAGCAGCTTATCTGTGACCGGCTTCGGGGATACGCAGTATTTT. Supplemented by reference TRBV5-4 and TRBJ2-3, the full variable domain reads ETGVTQSPTHLIKTRGQQVTLRCSSQSGHNTVSWYQQALGQGPQFIFQYYREEENGRGNFPPRFSGLQFPNYSSELNVNALELDDSALYLCASSLSVTGFGDTQYFGPGTRLTVL.

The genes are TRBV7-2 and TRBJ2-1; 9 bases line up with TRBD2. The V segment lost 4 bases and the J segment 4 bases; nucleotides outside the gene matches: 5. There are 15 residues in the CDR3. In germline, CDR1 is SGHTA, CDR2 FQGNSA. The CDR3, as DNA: TGTGCCAGCAGCTCTGTAGCGGGAGCGTACAATGAGCAGTTCTTC. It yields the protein CASSSVAGAYNEQFF.

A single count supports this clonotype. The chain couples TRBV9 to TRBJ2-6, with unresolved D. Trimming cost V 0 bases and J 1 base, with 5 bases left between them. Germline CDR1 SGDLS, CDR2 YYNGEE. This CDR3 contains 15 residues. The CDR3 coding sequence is TGTGCCAGCAGCGTAGGGACGTCTGGGGCCAACGTCCTGACTTTC. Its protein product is CASSVGTSGANVLTF.

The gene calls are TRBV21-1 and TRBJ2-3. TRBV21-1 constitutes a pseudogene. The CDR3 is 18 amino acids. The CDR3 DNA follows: TGTGCCAGCAGCAAAGTAGGGTCGAACAGAGTTAGCACAGATACGCAGTATTTT. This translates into CASSKVGSNRVSTDTQYF.

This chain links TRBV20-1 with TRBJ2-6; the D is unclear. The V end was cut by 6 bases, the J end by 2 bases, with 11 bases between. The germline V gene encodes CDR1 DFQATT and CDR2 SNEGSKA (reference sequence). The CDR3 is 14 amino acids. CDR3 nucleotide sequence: TGCAGTGCGGTAGATCGGGCTGGGGCCAACGTCCTGACTTTC. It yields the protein CSAVDRAGANVLTF.

Written as DNA, the CDR3 is TGTGCCACCAGCAGCAACCTCGGGACAGGGGGAGGAACCGGGGAGCTGTTTTTT. Amino acids: CATSSNLGTGGGTGELFF. The V gene is TRBV15, the J gene TRBJ2-2; TRBD1 matches 11 bases. Germline CDR1 and CDR2: LNHNV and YYDKDF (reference sequence). The V gene end was trimmed by 3 bases and the J gene end by 5 bases; junction bases not matched to a gene: 11. This CDR3 comprises 18 residues.

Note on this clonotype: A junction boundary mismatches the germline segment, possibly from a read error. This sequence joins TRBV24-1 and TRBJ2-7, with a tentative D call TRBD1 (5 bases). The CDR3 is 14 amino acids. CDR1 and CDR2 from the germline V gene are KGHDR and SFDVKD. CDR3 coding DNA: TGTGCCGCCAGAGAACGGAAATTAACAGGCGAGCAGTACTTC. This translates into CAARERKLTGEQYF.

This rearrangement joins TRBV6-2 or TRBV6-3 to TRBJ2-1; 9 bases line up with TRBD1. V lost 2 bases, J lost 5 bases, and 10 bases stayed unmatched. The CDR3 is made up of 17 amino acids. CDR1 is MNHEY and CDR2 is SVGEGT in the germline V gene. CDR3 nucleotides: TGTGCCAGCAGTTACGAAACTCGACAGGGGGTCAACAATGAGCAGTTCTTC. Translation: CASSYETRQGVNNEQFF.

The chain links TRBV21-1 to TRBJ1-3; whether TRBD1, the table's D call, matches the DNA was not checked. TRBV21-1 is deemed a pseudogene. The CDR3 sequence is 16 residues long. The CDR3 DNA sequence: TGTGCCAGCAGCAACGACAGGGGAAGCTCTGGAAACACCATATATTTT. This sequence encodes CASSNDRGSSGNTIYF.

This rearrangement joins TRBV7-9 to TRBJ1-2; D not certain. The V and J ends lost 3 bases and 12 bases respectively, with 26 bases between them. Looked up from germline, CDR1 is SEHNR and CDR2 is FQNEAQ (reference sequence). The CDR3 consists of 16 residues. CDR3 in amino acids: CASSFPLTTNSLSDTF. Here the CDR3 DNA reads TGTGCCAGCAGCTTCCCTTTGACAACCAACAGTCTTTCGGACACCTTC.

This CDR3 reads CASSRAGPGQGLNEQFF. For the CDR3, the DNA is TGTGCCAGCAGCCGGGCGGGTCCGGGACAGGGTCTAAATGAGCAGTTCTTC. The genes are TRBV3-1 and TRBJ2-1; 9 positions agree with TRBD1. The CDR3 loop spans 17 amino acids. Germline CDR1 LGHDT, CDR2 YNNKEL (reference sequence). V gave up 4 bases and J gave up 7 bases; unmatched junction bases: 14.

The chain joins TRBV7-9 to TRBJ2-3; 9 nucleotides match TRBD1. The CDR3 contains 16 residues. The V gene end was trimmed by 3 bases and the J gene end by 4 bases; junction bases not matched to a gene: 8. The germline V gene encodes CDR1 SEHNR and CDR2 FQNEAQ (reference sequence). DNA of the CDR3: TGTGCCAGCAGCTTCCTCCGGGACAGGGCGGCAGATACGCAGTATTTT. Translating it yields CASSFLRDRAADTQYF.

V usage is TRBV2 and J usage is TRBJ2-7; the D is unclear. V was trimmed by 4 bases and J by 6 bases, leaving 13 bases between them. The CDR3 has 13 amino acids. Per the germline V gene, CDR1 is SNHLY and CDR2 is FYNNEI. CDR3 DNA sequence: TGTGCCAGCAGTGGAGTTGGGCCCCCCGAGCAGTACTTC. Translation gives CASSGVGPPEQYF.

CDR3 loop: CASSFTGGQEAFF. CDR3 DNA: TGTGCCAGCAGTTTTACGGGGGGGCAAGAAGCTTTCTTT. The chain has TRBV28 and TRBJ1-1; the D gene is possibly TRBD1 (6 bases). V lost 3 bases and J 8 bases, leaving 13 bases between the germline ends. Germline CDR1 reads MDHEN; CDR2 reads SYDVKM. CDR3 length: 13 amino acids.

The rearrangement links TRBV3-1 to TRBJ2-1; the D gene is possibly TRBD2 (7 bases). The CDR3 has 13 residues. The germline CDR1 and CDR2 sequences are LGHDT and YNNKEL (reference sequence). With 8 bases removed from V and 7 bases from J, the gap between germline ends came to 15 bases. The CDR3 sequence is CASAGARGNEQFF. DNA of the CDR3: TGTGCCAGCGCGGGGGCTAGAGGAAATGAGCAGTTCTTC.

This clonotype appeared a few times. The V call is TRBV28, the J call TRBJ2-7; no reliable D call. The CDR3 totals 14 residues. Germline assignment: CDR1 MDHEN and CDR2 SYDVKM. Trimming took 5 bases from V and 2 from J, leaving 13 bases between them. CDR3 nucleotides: TGTGCCAGCAGTCTCCGGACCGTCACCTACGAGCAGTACTTC. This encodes CASSLRTVTYEQYF.

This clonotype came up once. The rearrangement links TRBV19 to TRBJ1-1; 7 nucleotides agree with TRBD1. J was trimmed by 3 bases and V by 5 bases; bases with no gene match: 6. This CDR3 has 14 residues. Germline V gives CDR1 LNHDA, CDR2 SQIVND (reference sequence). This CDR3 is CASSVQGEYTEAFF. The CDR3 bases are TGTGCCAGTAGTGTCCAGGGGGAATACACTGAAGCTTTCTTT. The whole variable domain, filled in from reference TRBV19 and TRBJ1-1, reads DGGITQSPKYLFRKEGQNVTLSCEQNLNHDAMYWYRQDPGQGLRLIYYSQIVNDFQKGDIAEGYSVSREKKESFPLTVTSAQKNPTAFYLCASSVQGEYTEAFFGQGTRLTVV.

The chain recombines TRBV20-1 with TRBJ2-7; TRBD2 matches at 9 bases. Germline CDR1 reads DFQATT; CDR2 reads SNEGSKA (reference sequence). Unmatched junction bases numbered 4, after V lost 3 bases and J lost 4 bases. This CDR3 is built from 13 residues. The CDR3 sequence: CSASGGGGYEQYF. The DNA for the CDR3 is TGCAGTGCTAGCGGCGGGGGGGGTTACGAGCAGTACTTC.

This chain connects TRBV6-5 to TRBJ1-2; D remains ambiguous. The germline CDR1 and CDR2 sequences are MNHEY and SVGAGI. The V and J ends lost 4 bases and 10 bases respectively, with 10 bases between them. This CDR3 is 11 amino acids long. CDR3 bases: TGTGCCAGCAGTTCTCGGGGTGCCTACACCTTC. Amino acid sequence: CASSSRGAYTF.